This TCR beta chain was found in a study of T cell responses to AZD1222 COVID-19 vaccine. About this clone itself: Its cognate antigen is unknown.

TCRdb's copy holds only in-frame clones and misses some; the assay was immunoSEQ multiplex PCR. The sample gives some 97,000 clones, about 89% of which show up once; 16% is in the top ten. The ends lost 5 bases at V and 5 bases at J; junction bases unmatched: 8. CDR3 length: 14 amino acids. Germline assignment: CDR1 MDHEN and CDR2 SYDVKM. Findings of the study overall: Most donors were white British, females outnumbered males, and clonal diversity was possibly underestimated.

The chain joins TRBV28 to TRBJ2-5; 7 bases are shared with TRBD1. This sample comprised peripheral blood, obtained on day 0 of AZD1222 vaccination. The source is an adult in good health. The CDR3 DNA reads TGTGCCAGCAGTCAAAGGACAGGTGCGGAGACCCAGTACTTC. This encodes CASSQRTGAETQYF.